These T cell receptor beta chains were read from a single sample in a study of cytomegalovirus exposure and HLA in healthy donors. Assay used: immunoSEQ multiplex PCR; TCRdb lists only in-frame clones, some missing. The sample has 110,000 to 150,000 clones, less than 10% seen once; the top ten hold under 2%. Material for sequencing was PBMCs. These receptors were collected from a man in his forties or fifties in good health and CMV-seronegative. The CDR3 runs from the conserved cysteine through the conserved F or W. A D gene is named only where the DNA matches it firmly. Some rows have no size entry. The others give once, few or many, or a class for an expanded clone.

D,size,V,J,CDR3,DNA
.,few,TRBV15,TRBJ1-2,CASGTDTNYGYTF,TGTGCCAGCGGGACCGACACTAACTATGGCTACACCTTC
.,few,TRBV5-1,TRBJ2-5,CASSSGLHLAETQYF,TGCGCCAGCAGCTCGGGACTCCATCTCGCAGAGACCCAGTACTTC
TRBD2,.,TRBV9,TRBJ2-1,CASSVGASGYNEQFF,TGTGCCAGCAGCGTAGGGGCTAGCGGATACAATGAGCAGTTCTTC
.,few,TRBV7-3,TRBJ2-5,CASSWAGTSQETQYF,TGTGCCAGCAGCTGGGCCGGGACATCCCAAGAGACCCAGTACTTC
.,.,TRBV29-1,TRBJ2-5,CSVDLRVQETQYF,TGCAGCGTTGATCTGAGGGTGCAAGAGACCCAGTACTTC
.,few,TRBV18,TRBJ1-1,CASSPRGTPLNTEAFF,TGTGCCAGCTCACCACGGGGGACACCCTTGAACACTGAAGCTTTCTTT
TRBD2,few,TRBV11-2,TRBJ2-3,CASSSQRGPTDTQYF,TGTGCCAGCAGCTCCCAGCGGGGACCCACAGATACGCAGTATTTT
TRBD1,few,TRBV5-1,TRBJ1-1,CASSSGDRGSLYTEAFF,TGCGCCAGCAGCTCGGGGGACAGGGGGTCTTTGTACACTGAAGCTTTCTTT
.,few,TRBV5-1,TRBJ2-1,CASSLGPTGSSYNEQFF,TGCGCCAGCAGCTTGGGACCCACAGGGAGCTCCTACAATGAGCAGTTCTTC
.,.,TRBV7-2,TRBJ1-1,CASSLGRPRRDTEAFF,TGTGCCAGCAGCCTCGGGAGGCCCCGAAGGGACACTGAAGCTTTCTTT
.,.,TRBV30,TRBJ2-7,CAWRHGFYEQYF,TGTGCCTGGAGACACGGGTTCTACGAGCAGTACTTC
.,few,TRBV4-2,TRBJ2-7,CASSQDGLYEQYF,TGTGCCAGCAGCCAAGACGGGTTATACGAGCAGTACTTC
.,few,TRBV5-8,TRBJ2-5,CASSFHREETQYF,TGTGCCAGCAGCTTTCACAGGGAAGAGACCCAGTACTTC
TRBD2,few,TRBV30,TRBJ2-1,CAWRPEGLAGFNEQFF,TGTGCCTGGAGGCCTGAGGGACTAGCGGGGTTCAATGAGCAGTTCTTC
.,.,TRBV5-4,TRBJ1-4,CASSLEVDRQTLFF,TGTGCCAGCAGCTTGGAGGTAGACCGACAAACACTGTTTTTT
.,.,TRBV29-1,TRBJ2-5,CSASRGQRGGETQYF,TGCAGCGCCTCACGGGGGCAGCGGGGAGGGGAGACCCAGTACTTC
TRBD1,few,TRBV5-1,TRBJ2-3,CASSLEYRGLGTDTQYF,TGCGCCAGCAGCTTGGAATACAGGGGGCTCGGCACAGATACGCAGTATTTT
TRBD1,.,TRBV5-4,TRBJ2-2,CASSLEGTGGTGELFF,TGTGCCAGCAGCTTGGAGGGGACAGGGGGTACCGGGGAGCTGTTTTTT